Sequencing of this T cell receptor (beta chain) was carried out in a study of T-cell reconstitution after alpha-beta-depleted transplantation in children. As it was prepared, the TCRbeta library received unique molecular identifiers. From the PCR reads, TCRdb called clonotypes with MiXCR, one entry per CDR3 protein. This table has some 200,000 distinct CDR3 sequences, about 6.4% appearing once. The material was PBMCs from the stem cell graft donor, obtained from the stem cell graft. The clonotype comes from a human donor who donated a stem cell graft to a child with Wiskott-Aldrich syndrome.

CDR3 loop: CASNPPGHHSYSNQPQHF. DNA of the CDR3: TGCGCCAGCAACCCCCCCGGACACCATTCATATAGCAATCAGCCCCAGCATTTT. V usage is TRBV5-1 and J usage is TRBJ1-5, with D possibly matching TRBD1 (5 bases). Germline CDR1 is SGHRS and CDR2 is YFSETQ. Trimming removed 6 bases from V and 0 bases from J, with 22 bases in between. The CDR3 spans 18 residues.